This entry is about one T cell receptor beta chain. The antigen remains unidentified. CD4+ naive, central memory, regulatory and stem cell-like memory subsets were isolated by sorting on CD45RO/CCR7/CD25/CD127/CD95/CD27. Sorted populations all exceeded 95% purity. The sample originates from a study of beta chain features in type 1 diabetes. Whole-study findings and limits: TCRB CDR3s from Type 1 diabetes patients were moderately but significantly shorter in all four CD4+ subsets. PCR might pick shorter templates more often, in the same way for patients and controls. Among type 1 diabetes patients, VDJ junctions had fewer insertions and more deletions.

The CDR3 is 12 amino acids. V was trimmed by 1 base and J by 7 bases, leaving 7 bases between them. Looked up from germline, CDR1 is MNHEY and CDR2 is SVGAGI. Reverse transcription of all isolated RNA meant that expressed TCRB transcripts were sequenced. TCRdb's table, derived via immunoSEQ multiplex PCR, lists solely in-frame clones and lacks some. The data hold around 250,000 clones, with about a fifth observed a single time. The source is a woman in her forties with type 1 diabetes. This chain joins TRBV6-5 and TRBJ1-1, with D unresolved. Material for sequencing was naive CD4+ T cells from blood. CDR3 in DNA: TGTGCCAGCAGTTACTTTAGCGGTGAAGCTTTCTTT. Translation: CASSYFSGEAFF.